The 18 T cell receptor beta chains below all came from one sample that was sequenced in a study of identical twins. TCRdb recomputed calls from the 5' RACE reads with MiXCR, one row per CDR3 protein. The table lists hundreds of thousands of distinct CDR3 sequences, 12% of them singletons. The same data also went into a second study, on yellow fever vaccine responses in identical twins.

Sequencing was done on a sample of PBMCs. Receptors were obtained from a woman aged 18 to 35 in good health.

The chain joins TRBV29-1 to TRBJ2-1, with a weak D call TRBD1 (6 bases). The CDR3 runs 13 residues. Per germline, CDR1 SQVTM and CDR2 ANQGSEA. Trimming took off 7 bases at V and 2 bases at J, with 12 bases between the two ends. CDR3 amino acids: CSDDRDTYNEQFF. The CDR3 DNA follows: TGCAGCGATGACCGGGACACCTACAATGAGCAGTTCTTC.

The rearrangement uses TRBV29-1 and TRBJ2-4; D call uncertain. Germline-derived CDR1 and CDR2 are SQVTM and ANQGSEA. The V end was cut by 7 bases, the J end by 1 base, with 8 bases between. This CDR3 is 12 amino acids long. The CDR3, as DNA: TGCAGCGCGAAAGATGCCAAAAACATTCAGTACTTC. The encoded protein is CSAKDAKNIQYF.

This clonotype occurred a few times. The chain is built from TRBV3-1 and TRBJ1-2, with a tentative D call TRBD1 (6 bases). The CDR3 spans 19 residues. Deletions cut 1 base from V and 2 bases from J, with 23 bases between. Germline loops: CDR1 LGHDT, CDR2 YNNKEL (reference sequence). CDR3 sequence: CASSQGGPKQGSTNYGYTF. The CDR3 DNA reads TGTGCCAGCAGCCAAGGCGGTCCGAAACAGGGTTCGACAAACTATGGCTACACCTTC. The full variable domain, rest sourced from reference TRBV3-1 and TRBJ1-2, is DTAVSQTPKYLVTQMGNDKSIKCEQNLGHDTMYWYKQDSKKFLKIMFSYNNKELIINETVPNRFSPKSPDKAHLNLHINSLELGDSAVYFCASSQGGPKQGSTNYGYTFGSGTRLTVV.

This clonotype appeared a few times. This sequence joins TRBV6-1 and TRBJ2-1; D is undetermined. The V gene's germline CDR1 is MNHNS and CDR2 SASEGT. Trimming stripped 6 bases from V and 3 bases from J, with 15 bases between. This CDR3 is built from 15 residues. The CDR3 DNA sequence: TGTGCCAGCAGCCGTGGTTACGGCAACTACAATGAGCAGTTCTTC. Residues: CASSRGYGNYNEQFF.

This clonotype came up many times. CDR3 residues: CASSHRGMGYEQFF. In DNA, the CDR3 is TGTGCCAGCAGCCACAGGGGGATGGGGTATGAGCAGTTCTTC. V and J are TRBV3-1 and TRBJ2-1; 7 bases fit TRBD1. Germline V gene lookup returns CDR1 LGHDT and CDR2 YNNKEL (reference sequence). The CDR3 contains 14 residues. With V trimmed by 3 bases and J by 8 bases, 7 bases remained unmatched.

V gene TRBV4-1 combines with J gene TRBJ1-1, with 7 nucleotides matching TRBD1. V dropped 3 bases and J dropped 4; count of bases not matched to a gene: 8. CDR1 MGHRA and CDR2 YSYEKL come from the germline V gene. This CDR3 spans 15 amino acids. CDR3: CASSQDRQGFTEAFF. The CDR3 DNA sequence: TGCGCCAGCAGCCAGGATAGACAGGGTTTCACTGAAGCTTTCTTT.

The table lists this clonotype with a few counts. The chain joins TRBV3-1 to TRBJ1-2; 8 bases align to TRBD1. Germline-derived CDR1 and CDR2 are LGHDT and YNNKEL (reference sequence). Unmatched junction bases numbered 16, after V lost 6 bases and J lost 7 bases. The CDR3 totals 16 residues. CDR3 sequence: CASRNLYGQGLGGYTF. DNA of the CDR3: TGTGCCAGCAGGAACCTCTATGGACAGGGACTGGGTGGCTACACCTTC.

The chain joins TRBV5-1 to TRBJ1-3; 7 bases align to TRBD1. V trimming: 0 bases; J trimming: 0 bases; junction bases outside the gene matches: 6. CDR1 and CDR2 (germline): SGHRS, YFSETQ. The CDR3 is made up of 17 amino acids. CDR3 nucleotide sequence: TGCGCCAGCAGCTTGGGTATGAACAGGGGCTCTGGAAACACCATATATTTT. Translated: CASSLGMNRGSGNTIYF.

This clonotype was seen more than once but under ten times. The chain has TRBV18 and TRBJ2-1; D perhaps matches TRBD1 (8 bases). The V gene's germline CDR1 is KGHSH and CDR2 LQKENI. The CDR3 has 19 residues. With 4 bases removed from V and 1 base from J, the gap between germline ends came to 23 bases. The CDR3 loop reads CASSQGTGHLRESYNEQFF. DNA for the CDR3: TGTGCCAGCTCACAAGGGACAGGACACTTGCGGGAGTCCTACAATGAGCAGTTCTTC.

This clonotype has ten or more counts. The genes are TRBV5-1 and TRBJ2-5; D is possibly TRBD1 (5 bases). The germline V gene encodes CDR1 SGHRS and CDR2 YFSETQ. Trimming took 5 bases from V and 2 from J, leaving 13 bases between them. This CDR3 region has 14 residues. The CDR3, as DNA: TGCGCCAGCAGTCGTACAGGTCCACAAGAGACCCAGTACTTC. This codes for CASSRTGPQETQYF. The full variable domain, with the rest looked up from reference TRBV5-1 and TRBJ2-5, is KAGVTQTPRYLIKTRGQQVTLSCSPISGHRSVSWYQQTPGQGLQFLFEYFSETQRNKGNFPGRFSGRQFSNSRSEMNVSTLELGDSALYLCASSRTGPQETQYFGPGTRLLVL.

This clonotype was observed a handful of times. J is TRBJ1-5 and V is TRBV12-3 or TRBV12-4; no firm D call. The CDR3 is 15 amino acids. Trimming stripped 2 bases from V and 5 bases from J, with 13 bases between. The CDR3 DNA follows: TGTGCCAGCAGTTTATCCCCCCCGGGTTATCAGCCCCAGCATTTT. Translation gives CASSLSPPGYQPQHF.

The chain is built from TRBV9 and TRBJ1-2, with a tentative D call TRBD1 (6 bases). Germline-derived CDR1 and CDR2 are SGDLS and YYNGEE. The CDR3 spans 14 residues. V was trimmed by 4 bases and J by 4 bases, leaving 14 bases between them. The CDR3 nucleotides are TGTGCCAGCAGCCTTTGGACAGAGGGCTATGGCTACACCTTC. As protein: CASSLWTEGYGYTF.

The rearrangement joins TRBV18 to TRBJ2-3; 9 nucleotides line up with TRBD2. Germline-derived CDR1 and CDR2 are KGHSH and LQKENI. The V segment lost 2 bases and the J segment 2 bases; nucleotides outside the gene matches: 8. The CDR3 runs to 17 residues. The CDR3 loop is CASSPYTSGLNTDTQYF. DNA for the CDR3: TGTGCCAGCTCACCATACACTAGCGGGTTGAACACAGATACGCAGTATTTT.

The chain carries TRBV15 and TRBJ2-7; perhaps TRBD2 as D (6 bases). The CDR3 runs 15 residues. Trimming stripped 1 base from V and 2 bases from J, with 12 bases between. CDR1 and CDR2 (germline): LNHNV, YYDKDF (reference sequence). The CDR3 loop reads CATSRGGLSAYEQYV. The CDR3 coding sequence is TGTGCCACCAGCAGAGGGGGACTCTCCGCCTACGAGCAGTACGTC.

V gene TRBV3-1 combines with J gene TRBJ2-1; weak D call: TRBD2 (5 bases). Per the germline V gene, CDR1 is LGHDT and CDR2 is YNNKEL (reference sequence). The CDR3 is 15 amino acids. Trimming cost V 0 bases and J 3 bases, with 9 bases left between them. For the CDR3, the DNA is TGTGCCAGCAGCCAAGATTTAGCGCACTACAATGAGCAGTTCTTC. Protein sequence: CASSQDLAHYNEQFF.

This sequence joins TRBV6-1 and TRBJ1-5; tentative D call: TRBD1 (6 bases). Trimming stripped 3 bases from V and 2 bases from J, with 14 bases between. Germline assignment: CDR1 MNHNS and CDR2 SASEGT. This CDR3 spans 16 amino acids. This CDR3 reads CASSEGRHRGNQPQHF. As DNA, the CDR3 is TGTGCCAGCAGTGAGGGGCGACACAGGGGCAATCAGCCCCAGCATTTT.

This clonotype was observed many times. This sequence joins TRBV5-6 and TRBJ2-7; D possibly matches TRBD1 or TRBD2 (5 bases each). The CDR3 covers 14 residues. Trimming removed 3 bases at V and 2 bases at J, with 12 bases between. Per the germline V gene, CDR1 is SGHDT and CDR2 is YYEEEE. CDR3 nucleotides: TGTGCCAGCAGCTCCGGGACGGGGACCTACGAGCAGTACGTC. It encodes CASSSGTGTYEQYV.

This clonotype was recorded many times. One end of the junction is discordant with germline, which a read error may explain. The chain couples TRBV5-1 to TRBJ1-1, with no clear D. The CDR3 sequence is 13 residues long. Germline lookup yields CDR1 SGHRS and CDR2 YFSETQ. In DNA, the CDR3 is TGTGCCAGCAGTTTCCGGGGGAACACTGAAGCTTTCTTT. Amino acids: CASSFRGNTEAFF.